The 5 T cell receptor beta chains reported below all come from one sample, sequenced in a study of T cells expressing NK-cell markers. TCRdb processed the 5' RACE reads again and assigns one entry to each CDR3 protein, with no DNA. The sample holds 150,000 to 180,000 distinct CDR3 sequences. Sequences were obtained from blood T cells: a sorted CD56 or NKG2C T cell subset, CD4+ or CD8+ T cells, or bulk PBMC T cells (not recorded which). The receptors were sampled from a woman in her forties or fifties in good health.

The CDR3 loop reads CATSDWRTSGNTGELFF. This chain links TRBV24-1 with TRBJ2-2; absent DNA, TCRdb's TRBD2 call cannot be checked. Per germline, CDR1 KGHDR and CDR2 SFDVKD. This CDR3 has 17 amino acids.

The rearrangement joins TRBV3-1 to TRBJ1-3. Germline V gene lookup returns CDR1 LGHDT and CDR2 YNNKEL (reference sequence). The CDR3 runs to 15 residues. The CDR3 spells CASSQDRYSGNTIYF.

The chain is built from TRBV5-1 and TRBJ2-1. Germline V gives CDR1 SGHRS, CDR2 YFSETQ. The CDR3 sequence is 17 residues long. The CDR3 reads CASSLGVLGESYNEQFF.

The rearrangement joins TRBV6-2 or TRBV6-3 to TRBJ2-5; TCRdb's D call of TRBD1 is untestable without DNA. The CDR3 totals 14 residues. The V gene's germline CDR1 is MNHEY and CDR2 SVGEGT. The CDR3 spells CASSYSTGHETQYF.

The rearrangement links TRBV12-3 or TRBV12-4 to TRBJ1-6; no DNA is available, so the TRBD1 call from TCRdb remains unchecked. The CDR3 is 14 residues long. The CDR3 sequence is CASSFTGRNSPLHF.